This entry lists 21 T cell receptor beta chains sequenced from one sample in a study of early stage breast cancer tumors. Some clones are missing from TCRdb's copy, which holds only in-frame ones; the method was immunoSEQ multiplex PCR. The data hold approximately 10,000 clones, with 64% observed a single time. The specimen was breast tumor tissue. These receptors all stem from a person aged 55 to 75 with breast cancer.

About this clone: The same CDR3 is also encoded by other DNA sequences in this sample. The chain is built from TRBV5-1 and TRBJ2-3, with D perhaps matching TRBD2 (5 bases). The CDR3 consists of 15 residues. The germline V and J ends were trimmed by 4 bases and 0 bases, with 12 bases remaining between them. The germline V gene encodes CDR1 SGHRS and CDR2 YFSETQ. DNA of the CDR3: TGCGCCAGCAGCCTGAGCGGAGTGAGCACAGATACGCAGTATTTT. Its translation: CASSLSGVSTDTQYF.

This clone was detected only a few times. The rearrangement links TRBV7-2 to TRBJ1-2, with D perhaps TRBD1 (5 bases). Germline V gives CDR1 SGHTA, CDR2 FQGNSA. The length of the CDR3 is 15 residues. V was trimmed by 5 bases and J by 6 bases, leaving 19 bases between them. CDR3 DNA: TGTGCCAGCAGCCCCCTAGTCGGGGGATGGCATGGCTACACCTTC. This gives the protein CASSPLVGGWHGYTF.

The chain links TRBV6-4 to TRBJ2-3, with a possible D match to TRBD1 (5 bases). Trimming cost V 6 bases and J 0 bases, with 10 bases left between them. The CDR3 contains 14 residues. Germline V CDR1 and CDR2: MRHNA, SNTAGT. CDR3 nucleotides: TGTGCCAGCAGCCAGGGCCTGAGCACAGATACGCAGTATTTT. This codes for CASSQGLSTDTQYF.

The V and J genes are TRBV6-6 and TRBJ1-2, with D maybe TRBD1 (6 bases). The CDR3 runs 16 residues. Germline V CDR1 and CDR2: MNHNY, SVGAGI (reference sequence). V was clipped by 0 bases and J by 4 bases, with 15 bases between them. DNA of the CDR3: TGTGCCAGCAGTTACTCGGTAGGGGGATCTATCTATGGCTACACCTTC. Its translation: CASSYSVGGSIYGYTF.

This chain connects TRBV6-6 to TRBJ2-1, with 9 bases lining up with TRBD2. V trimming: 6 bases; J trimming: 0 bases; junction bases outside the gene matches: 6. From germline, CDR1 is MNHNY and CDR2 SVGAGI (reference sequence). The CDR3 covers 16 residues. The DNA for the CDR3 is TGTGCCAGCAGGGTAGCGGGGGAGAGCTCCTACAATGAGCAGTTCTTC. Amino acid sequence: CASRVAGESSYNEQFF.

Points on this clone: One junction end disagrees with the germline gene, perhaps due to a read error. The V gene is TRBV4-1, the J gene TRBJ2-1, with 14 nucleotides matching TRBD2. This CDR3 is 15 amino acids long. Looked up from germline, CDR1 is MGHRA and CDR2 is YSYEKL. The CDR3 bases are TGCGCCAGCAGCCAACCCGGGACTAGCGGGAGTGTGGCCGTCTTC. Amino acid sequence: CASSQPGTSGSVAVF.

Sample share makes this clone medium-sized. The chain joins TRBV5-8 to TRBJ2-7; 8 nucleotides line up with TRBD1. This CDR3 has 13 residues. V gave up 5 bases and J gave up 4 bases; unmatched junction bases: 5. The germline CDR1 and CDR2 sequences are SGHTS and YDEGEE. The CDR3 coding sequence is TGTGCCAGCAGTCGGACAGGGTCGTACGAGCAGTACTTC. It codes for CASSRTGSYEQYF.

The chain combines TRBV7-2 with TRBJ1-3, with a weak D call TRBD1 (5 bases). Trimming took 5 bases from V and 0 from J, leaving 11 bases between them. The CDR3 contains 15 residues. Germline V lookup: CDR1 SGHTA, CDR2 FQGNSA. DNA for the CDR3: TGTGCCAGCAGCGTTGACAGCAACTCTGGAAACACCATATATTTT. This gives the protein CASSVDSNSGNTIYF.

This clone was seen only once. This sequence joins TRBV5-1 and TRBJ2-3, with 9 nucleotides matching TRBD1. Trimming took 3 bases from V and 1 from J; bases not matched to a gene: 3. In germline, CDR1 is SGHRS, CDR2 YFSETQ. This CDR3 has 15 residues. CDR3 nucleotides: TGCGCCAGCAGCTCGGGGACAGGGCGCACAGATACGCAGTATTTT. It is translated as CASSSGTGRTDTQYF.

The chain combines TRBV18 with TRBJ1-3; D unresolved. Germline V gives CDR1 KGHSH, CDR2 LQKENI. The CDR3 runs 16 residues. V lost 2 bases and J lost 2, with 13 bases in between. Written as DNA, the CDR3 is TGTGCCAGCTCACCATCGGGATCGCCCGCTGGAAACACCATATATTTT. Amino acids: CASSPSGSPAGNTIYF.

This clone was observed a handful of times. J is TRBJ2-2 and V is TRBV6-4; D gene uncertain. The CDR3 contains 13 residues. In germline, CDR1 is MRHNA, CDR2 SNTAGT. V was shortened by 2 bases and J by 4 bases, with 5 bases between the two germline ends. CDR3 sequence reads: CASSDTSTGELFF. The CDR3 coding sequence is TGTGCCAGCAGTGACACTTCCACCGGGGAGCTGTTTTTT.

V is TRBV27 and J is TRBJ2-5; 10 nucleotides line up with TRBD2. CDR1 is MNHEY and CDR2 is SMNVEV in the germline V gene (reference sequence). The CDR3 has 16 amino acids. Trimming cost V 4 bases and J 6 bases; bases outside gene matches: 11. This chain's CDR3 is CASSSLLTSGAKTQYF. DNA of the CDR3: TGTGCCAGCAGTTCTCTGCTAACTAGCGGGGCGAAGACCCAGTACTTC.

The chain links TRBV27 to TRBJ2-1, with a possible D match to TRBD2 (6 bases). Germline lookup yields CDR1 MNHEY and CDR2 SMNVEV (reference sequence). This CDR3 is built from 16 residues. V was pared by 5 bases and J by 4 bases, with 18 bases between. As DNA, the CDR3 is TGTGCCAGCAGTACCGCCGACCGGGGGAGGTACAATGAGCAGTTCTTC. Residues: CASSTADRGRYNEQFF.

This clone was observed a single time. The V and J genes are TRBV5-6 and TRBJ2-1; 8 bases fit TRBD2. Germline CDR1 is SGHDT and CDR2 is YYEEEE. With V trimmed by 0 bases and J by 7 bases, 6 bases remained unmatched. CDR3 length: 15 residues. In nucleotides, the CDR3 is TGTGCCAGCAGCTTGGTCGGGAGGGCCGGAAATGAGCAGTTCTTC. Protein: CASSLVGRAGNEQFF. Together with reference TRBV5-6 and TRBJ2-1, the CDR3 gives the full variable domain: DAGVTQSPTHLIKTRGQQVTLRCSPKSGHDTVSWYQQALGQGPQFIFQYYEEEERQRGNFPDRFSGHQFPNYSSELNVNALLLGDSALYLCASSLVGRAGNEQFFGPGTRLTVL.

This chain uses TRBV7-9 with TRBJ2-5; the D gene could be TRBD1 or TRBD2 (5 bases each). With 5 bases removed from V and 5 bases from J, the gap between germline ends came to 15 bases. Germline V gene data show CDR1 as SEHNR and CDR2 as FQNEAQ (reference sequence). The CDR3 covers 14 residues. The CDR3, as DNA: TGTGCCAGCAGCCTCGGGGCAGGCTCGGAGACCCAGTACTTC. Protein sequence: CASSLGAGSETQYF. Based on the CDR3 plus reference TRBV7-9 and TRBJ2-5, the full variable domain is DTGVSQNPRHKITKRGQNVTFRCDPISEHNRLYWYRQTLGQGPEFLTYFQNEAQLEKSRLLSDRFSAERPKGSFSTLEIQRTEQGDSAMYLCASSLGAGSETQYFGPGTRLLVL.

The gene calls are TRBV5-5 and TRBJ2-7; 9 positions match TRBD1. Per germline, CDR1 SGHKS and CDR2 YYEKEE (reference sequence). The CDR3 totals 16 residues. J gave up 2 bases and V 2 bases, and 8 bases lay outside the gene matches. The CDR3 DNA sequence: TGTGCCAGCAGCTTAGACGGGACAGGGTTCACCTACGAGCAGTACTTC. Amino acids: CASSLDGTGFTYEQYF.

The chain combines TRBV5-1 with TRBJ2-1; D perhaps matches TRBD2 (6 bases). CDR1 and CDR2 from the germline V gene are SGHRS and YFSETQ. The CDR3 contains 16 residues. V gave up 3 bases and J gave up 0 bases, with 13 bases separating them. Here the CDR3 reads CASSSGLSSSYNEQFF. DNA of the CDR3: TGCGCCAGCAGCTCCGGACTATCGAGCTCCTACAATGAGCAGTTCTTC.

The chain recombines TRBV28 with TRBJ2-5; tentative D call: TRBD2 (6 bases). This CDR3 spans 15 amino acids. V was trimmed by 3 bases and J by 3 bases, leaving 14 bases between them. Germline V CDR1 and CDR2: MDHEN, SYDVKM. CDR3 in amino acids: CASSLGTGVKETQYF. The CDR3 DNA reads TGTGCCAGCAGTTTGGGCACGGGGGTCAAAGAGACCCAGTACTTC.

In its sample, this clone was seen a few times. As DNA, the CDR3 is TGCGCCAGCAGCCAAGAAGAGGCGGGGTTCGGCAATCAGCCCCAGCATTTT. Amino acid sequence: CASSQEEAGFGNQPQHF. V and J are TRBV4-1 and TRBJ1-5; D unclear. The germline V and J ends were trimmed by 0 bases and 2 bases, with 14 bases remaining between them. The CDR3 is 17 residues long. CDR1 and CDR2 from the germline V gene are MGHRA and YSYEKL.

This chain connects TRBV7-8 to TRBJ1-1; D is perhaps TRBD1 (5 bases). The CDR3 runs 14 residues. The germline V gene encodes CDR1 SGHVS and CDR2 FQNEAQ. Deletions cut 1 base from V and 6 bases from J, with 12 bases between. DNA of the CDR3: TGTGCCAGCAGCTTAGAACGGGGGGTCTCTGAAGCTTTCTTT. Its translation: CASSLERGVSEAFF. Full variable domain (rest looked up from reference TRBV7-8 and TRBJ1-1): GAGVSQSPRYKVAKRGQDVALRCDPISGHVSLFWYQQALGQGPEFLTYFQNEAQLDKSGLPSDRFFAERPEGSVSTLKIQRTQQEDSAVYLCASSLERGVSEAFFGQGTRLTVV.

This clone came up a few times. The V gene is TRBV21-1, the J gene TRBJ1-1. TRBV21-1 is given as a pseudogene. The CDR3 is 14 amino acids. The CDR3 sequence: CASSNLGMNTEAFF. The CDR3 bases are TGTGCCAGCAGCAATCTAGGAATGAACACTGAAGCTTTCTTT.